A selection of T cell receptor beta chains follows, all from one sample in a study of beta chain features in type 1 diabetes. Sequencing used immunoSEQ multiplex PCR; TCRdb keeps in-frame clones, though not all of them. This sample has about 340,000 clones, with 6.5% to 10% found just once. The sample was central memory CD4+ T cells from blood. All receptors come from a young woman in good health. The CDR3 runs from the conserved cysteine through the conserved F or W. D genes are given only for firm matches. Some rows mark clone size as missing; the rest say once, few, many or name a class of expanded clone.

J gene: TRBJ2-6; D gene: .; V gene: TRBV25-1; clone size: .; CDR3 DNA: TGTGCCAGCAGTGAATCGGACAGTTCGGCCAACGTCCTGACTTTC; CDR3 protein: CASSESDSSANVLTF
J gene: TRBJ2-5; D gene: .; V gene: TRBV15; clone size: .; CDR3 DNA: TGTGCCACCAGCCCGGGACACTTCCAAGAGACCCAGTACTTC; CDR3 protein: CATSPGHFQETQYF
J gene: TRBJ2-5; D gene: TRBD2; V gene: TRBV4-3; clone size: .; CDR3 DNA: TGCGCCAGCAGCCAATCCGTGGCGGCTAGCGGGAGGGAGACCCAGTACTTC; CDR3 protein: CASSQSVAASGRETQYF
J gene: TRBJ2-5; D gene: .; V gene: TRBV11-1; clone size: few; CDR3 DNA: TGTGCCAGCAGCTTAGGGGTTCGCGAGACCCAGTACTTC; CDR3 protein: CASSLGVRETQYF
J gene: TRBJ2-7; D gene: .; V gene: TRBV13; clone size: few; CDR3 DNA: TGTGCCAGCACTCCTTCGGTATCCTACGAGCAGTACTTC; CDR3 protein: CASTPSVSYEQYF
J gene: TRBJ2-7; D gene: TRBD1; V gene: TRBV28; clone size: .; CDR3 DNA: TGTGCCAGCAGAACATACAGGGGGCGAACTGCCATCTACGAGCAGTACTTC; CDR3 protein: CASRTYRGRTAIYEQYF
J gene: TRBJ2-1; D gene: .; V gene: TRBV29-1; clone size: .; CDR3 DNA: TGCAGCGTAAGGAGGGATAGCGGCTCCTACAATGAGCAGTTCTTC; CDR3 protein: CSVRRDSGSYNEQFF
J gene: TRBJ2-2; D gene: TRBD2; V gene: TRBV9; clone size: few; CDR3 DNA: TGTGCCAGCAGCGTAGTTCCCACTAGCGGGAGTTCGACCGGGGAGCTGTTTTTT; CDR3 protein: CASSVVPTSGSSTGELFF
J gene: TRBJ2-1; D gene: .; V gene: TRBV7-9; clone size: .; CDR3 DNA: TGTGCCAGCAGCTTAGTTGGGGTACCCTACAATGAGCAGTTCTTC; CDR3 protein: CASSLVGVPYNEQFF
J gene: TRBJ2-5; D gene: .; V gene: TRBV5-4; clone size: .; CDR3 DNA: TGTGCCAGCATGCCCAACCAGGGAGGCCAAGAGACCCAGTACTTC; CDR3 protein: CASMPNQGGQETQYF
J gene: TRBJ2-7; D gene: TRBD2; V gene: TRBV6-5; clone size: many; CDR3 DNA: TGTGCCAGCAGTCCCGGACTAGCGAACACCTACGAGCAGTACTTC; CDR3 protein: CASSPGLANTYEQYF
J gene: TRBJ2-2; D gene: .; V gene: TRBV9; clone size: many; CDR3 DNA: TGTGCCAGCAGCGTAGAGGCAGGGACTACCGGGGAGCTGTTTTTT; CDR3 protein: CASSVEAGTTGELFF
J gene: TRBJ2-7; D gene: TRBD2; V gene: TRBV29-1; clone size: few; CDR3 DNA: TGCAGCGTTGAAGAGCGGGGGAGGGTGGGGTACGAGCAGTACTTC; CDR3 protein: CSVEERGRVGYEQYF
J gene: TRBJ1-1; D gene: .; V gene: TRBV5-1; clone size: few; CDR3 DNA: TGCGCCAGCAGCTTGGTGTCGGGGAGCACTGAAGCTTTCTTT; CDR3 protein: CASSLVSGSTEAFF
J gene: TRBJ2-6; D gene: TRBD2; V gene: TRBV27; clone size: few; CDR3 DNA: TGTGCCAGCAGACGGGGGGGAGCTGGGGCCAACGTCCTGACTTTC; CDR3 protein: CASRRGGAGANVLTF
J gene: TRBJ1-1; D gene: .; V gene: TRBV18; clone size: .; CDR3 DNA: TGTGCCAGCTCCATTGGACAGAACACTGAAGCTTTCTTT; CDR3 protein: CASSIGQNTEAFF
J gene: TRBJ1-5; D gene: .; V gene: TRBV5-6; clone size: few; CDR3 DNA: TGTGCCAGCAGCTTGTGTCAGCCCCAGCATTTT; CDR3 protein: CASSLCQPQHF
J gene: TRBJ2-5; D gene: TRBD2; V gene: TRBV27; clone size: few; CDR3 DNA: TGTGCCAGCAGTCCATGGACGAGCGGGAGGGAGACCCAGTACTTC; CDR3 protein: CASSPWTSGRETQYF
J gene: TRBJ2-7; D gene: .; V gene: TRBV29-1; clone size: .; CDR3 DNA: TGCAGCGTAAGGGACTTAACACAACCCTACGAGCAGTACTTC; CDR3 protein: CSVRDLTQPYEQYF
J gene: TRBJ2-5; D gene: .; V gene: TRBV18; clone size: few; CDR3 DNA: TGTGCCAGCTCACGTTCCCAATGGGAGACCCAGTACTTC; CDR3 protein: CASSRSQWETQYF
J gene: TRBJ2-1; D gene: TRBD2; V gene: TRBV11-2; clone size: many; CDR3 DNA: TGTGCCAGCAGCTTAGATCTTGGTAGCGGGGCCTCCAATGAGCAGTTCTTC; CDR3 protein: CASSLDLGSGASNEQFF
J gene: TRBJ2-1; D gene: .; V gene: TRBV5-5; clone size: .; CDR3 DNA: TGTGCCAGCGGGGTTGGAGGGATCTGGAGTAGGTCCTACAATGAGCAGTTCTTC; CDR3 protein: CASGVGGIWSRSYNEQFF
J gene: TRBJ2-5; D gene: TRBD2; V gene: TRBV5-6; clone size: .; CDR3 DNA: TGTGCCAGCAGCTTGGTCGGCGGGAGGGAGACCCAGTACTTC; CDR3 protein: CASSLVGGRETQYF
J gene: TRBJ1-1; D gene: TRBD1; V gene: TRBV7-9; clone size: few; CDR3 DNA: TGTGCCAGCAGCCCCAGAGGGACAGGGACCACTGAAGCTTTCTTT; CDR3 protein: CASSPRGTGTTEAFF
J gene: TRBJ1-3; D gene: .; V gene: TRBV5-5; clone size: .; CDR3 DNA: TGTGCCAGCAGCAGCAGCTCCGTCTCTGGAAACACCATATATTTT; CDR3 protein: CASSSSSVSGNTIYF
J gene: TRBJ2-2; D gene: .; V gene: TRBV2; clone size: few; CDR3 DNA: TGTGCCAGCAGGTCACAGGTCAACACCGGGGAGCTGTTTTTT; CDR3 protein: CASRSQVNTGELFF
J gene: TRBJ2-4; D gene: .; V gene: TRBV7-2; clone size: few; CDR3 DNA: TGTGCCAGCAGCTACAGGGACCCAAACATTCAGTACTTC; CDR3 protein: CASSYRDPNIQYF
J gene: TRBJ2-1; D gene: .; V gene: TRBV9; clone size: .; CDR3 DNA: TGTGCCAGCAGCGCCGGGTCCGATCCGGGCTATGAGCAGTTCTTC; CDR3 protein: CASSAGSDPGYEQFF
J gene: TRBJ2-1; D gene: .; V gene: TRBV2; clone size: many; CDR3 DNA: TGTGCCAGCAGTGAGGGGGGATACAATGAGCAGTTCTTC; CDR3 protein: CASSEGGYNEQFF
J gene: TRBJ2-2; D gene: .; V gene: TRBV19; clone size: few; CDR3 DNA: TGTGCCAGTAGTATAGATCGGAGAGCAGGGCAGTACGGGGAGCTGTTTTTT; CDR3 protein: CASSIDRRAGQYGELFF
J gene: TRBJ2-3; D gene: TRBD2; V gene: TRBV15; clone size: few; CDR3 DNA: TGTGCCACCAGCACAAACCCGGGACTAGCGGCCGCAGATACGCAGTATTTT; CDR3 protein: CATSTNPGLAAADTQYF
J gene: TRBJ2-2; D gene: TRBD2; V gene: TRBV7-2; clone size: .; CDR3 DNA: TGTGCCAGCAGCCCAAACCTAGCTAGCGGGAGGTCCGGCGGGGAGCTGTTTTTT; CDR3 protein: CASSPNLASGRSGGELFF
J gene: TRBJ2-1; D gene: TRBD2; V gene: TRBV6-5; clone size: .; CDR3 DNA: TGTGCCAGCAGTTTTTCCGGACTAGCGGGAGTATCTGAGCAGTTCTTC; CDR3 protein: CASSFSGLAGVSEQFF
J gene: TRBJ2-3; D gene: TRBD1; V gene: TRBV7-2; clone size: .; CDR3 DNA: TGTGCCAGCAGCGTACAGGGGGCACGGAGTACAGATACGCAGTATTTT; CDR3 protein: CASSVQGARSTDTQYF